This T cell receptor (beta chain) appears in the sequencing data of a study of blood T cell repertoires in COVID-19. Overall study context: Acute-phase and convalescent COVID-19 samples originated in the United States, Italy and Spain. Sample material is recorded as cDNA or gDNA derived from T cells, B-cell-depleted T cells, or PBMCs.

There are 13 residues in the CDR3. Trimming left V 7 bases short and J 8 bases short, with 15 bases between. The germline CDR1 and CDR2 sequences are MNHEY and SVGAGI. The data were produced by immunoSEQ multiplex PCR, yet TCRdb's version contains in-frame clones alone and is incomplete. The sample carries 250,000 to 300,000 clones, around nine tenths recorded once. The source is an older woman with COVID-19, enrolled during active disease. The V gene is TRBV6-5, the J gene TRBJ1-5; D is undetermined. Material: peripheral blood. The CDR3 reads CASTYRRFEPQHF. For the CDR3, the DNA is TGTGCCAGCACCTACAGAAGGTTTGAGCCCCAGCATTTT.